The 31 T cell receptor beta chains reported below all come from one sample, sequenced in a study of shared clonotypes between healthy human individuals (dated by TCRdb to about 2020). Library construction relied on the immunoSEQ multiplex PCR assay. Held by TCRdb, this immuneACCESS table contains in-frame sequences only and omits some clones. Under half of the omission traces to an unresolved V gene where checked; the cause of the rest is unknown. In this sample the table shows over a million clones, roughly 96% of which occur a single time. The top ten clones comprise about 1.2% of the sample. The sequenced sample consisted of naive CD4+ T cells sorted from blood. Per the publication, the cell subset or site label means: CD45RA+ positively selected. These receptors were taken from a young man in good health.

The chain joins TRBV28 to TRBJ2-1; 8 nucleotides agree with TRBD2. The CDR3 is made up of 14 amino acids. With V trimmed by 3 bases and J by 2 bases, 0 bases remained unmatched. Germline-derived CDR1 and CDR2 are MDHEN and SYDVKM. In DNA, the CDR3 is TGTGCCAGCAGTTTGGGACTAGCCTACAATGAGCAGTTCTTC. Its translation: CASSLGLAYNEQFF.

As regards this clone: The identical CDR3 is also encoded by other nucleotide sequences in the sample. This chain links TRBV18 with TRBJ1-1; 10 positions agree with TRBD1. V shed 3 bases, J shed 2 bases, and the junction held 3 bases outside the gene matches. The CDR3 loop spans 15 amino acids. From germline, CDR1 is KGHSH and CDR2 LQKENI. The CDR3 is CASSPRQGANTEAFF. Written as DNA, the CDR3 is TGTGCCAGCTCACCTAGACAGGGGGCTAACACTGAAGCTTTCTTT.

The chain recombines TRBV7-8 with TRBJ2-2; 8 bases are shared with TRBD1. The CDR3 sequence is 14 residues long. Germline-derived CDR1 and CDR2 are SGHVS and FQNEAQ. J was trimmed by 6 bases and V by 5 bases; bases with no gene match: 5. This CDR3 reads CASSGHRGSGELFF. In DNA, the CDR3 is TGTGCCAGCAGCGGACACAGGGGGTCCGGGGAGCTGTTTTTT.

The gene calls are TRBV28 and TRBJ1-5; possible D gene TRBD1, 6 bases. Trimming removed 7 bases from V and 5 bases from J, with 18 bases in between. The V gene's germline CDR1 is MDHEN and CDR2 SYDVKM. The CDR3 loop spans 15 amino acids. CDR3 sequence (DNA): TGTGCCAGCAACACCAATGGGGGGGGCGATCAGCCCCAGCATTTT. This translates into CASNTNGGGDQPQHF.

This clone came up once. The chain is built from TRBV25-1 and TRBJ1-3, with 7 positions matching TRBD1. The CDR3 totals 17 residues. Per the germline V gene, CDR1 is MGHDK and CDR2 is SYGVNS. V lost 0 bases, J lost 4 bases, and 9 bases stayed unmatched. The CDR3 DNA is TGTGCCAGCAGTGAATATATTGGACAGGCCGTCGGAAACACCATATATTTT. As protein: CASSEYIGQAVGNTIYF.

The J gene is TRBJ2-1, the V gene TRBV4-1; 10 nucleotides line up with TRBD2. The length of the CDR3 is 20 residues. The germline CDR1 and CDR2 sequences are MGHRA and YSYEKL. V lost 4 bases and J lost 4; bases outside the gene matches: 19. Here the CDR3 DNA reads TGCGCCAGCAGCCGACAACAAACGGGGGGAACTAGCGGGAAGTACAATGAGCAGTTCTTC. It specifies CASSRQQTGGTSGKYNEQFF.

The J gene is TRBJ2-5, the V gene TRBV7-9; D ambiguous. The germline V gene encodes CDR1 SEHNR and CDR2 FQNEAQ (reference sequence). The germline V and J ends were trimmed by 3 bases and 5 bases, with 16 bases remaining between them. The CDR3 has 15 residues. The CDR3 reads CASSFLGGRLETQYF. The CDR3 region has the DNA TGTGCCAGCAGCTTCCTTGGTGGTCGGCTGGAGACCCAGTACTTC.

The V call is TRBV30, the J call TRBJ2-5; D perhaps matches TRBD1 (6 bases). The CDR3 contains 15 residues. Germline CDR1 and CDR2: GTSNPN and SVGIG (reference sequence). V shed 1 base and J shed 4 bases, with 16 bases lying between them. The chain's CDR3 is CAWSAGEGRRETQYF. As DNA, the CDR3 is TGTGCCTGGAGTGCAGGGGAAGGACGTCGAGAGACCCAGTACTTC.

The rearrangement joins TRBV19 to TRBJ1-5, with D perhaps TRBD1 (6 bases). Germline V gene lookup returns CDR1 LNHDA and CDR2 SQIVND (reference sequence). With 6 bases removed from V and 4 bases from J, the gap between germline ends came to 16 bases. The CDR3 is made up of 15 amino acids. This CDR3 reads CASRFGRGSNQPQHF. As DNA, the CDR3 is TGTGCCAGTAGGTTCGGCAGGGGTTCTAATCAGCCCCAGCATTTT.

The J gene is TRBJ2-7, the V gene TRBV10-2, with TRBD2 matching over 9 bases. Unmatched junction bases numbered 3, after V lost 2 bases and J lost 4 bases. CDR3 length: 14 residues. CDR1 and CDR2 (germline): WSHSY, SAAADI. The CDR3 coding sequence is TGCGCCAGCAGTGAGCTAGCGGGGCTATACGAGCAGTACTTC. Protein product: CASSELAGLYEQYF.

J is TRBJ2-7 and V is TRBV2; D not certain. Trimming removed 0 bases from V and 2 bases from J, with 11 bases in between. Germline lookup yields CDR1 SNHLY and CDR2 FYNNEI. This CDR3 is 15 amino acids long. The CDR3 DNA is TGTGCCAGCAGTGAAGCCCACCCAACTACCTACGAGCAGTACTTC. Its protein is CASSEAHPTTYEQYF.

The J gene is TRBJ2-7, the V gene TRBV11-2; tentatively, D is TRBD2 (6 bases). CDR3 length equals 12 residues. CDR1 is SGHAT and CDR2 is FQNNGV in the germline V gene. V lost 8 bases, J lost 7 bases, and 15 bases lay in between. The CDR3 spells CASGGERREQYF. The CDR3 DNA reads TGTGCCAGCGGAGGGGAAAGGCGTGAGCAGTACTTC.

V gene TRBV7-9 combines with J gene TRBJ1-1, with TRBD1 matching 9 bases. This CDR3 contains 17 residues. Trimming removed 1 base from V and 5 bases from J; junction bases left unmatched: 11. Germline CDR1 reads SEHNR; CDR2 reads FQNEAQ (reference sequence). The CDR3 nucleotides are TGTGCCAGCAGCTTAGTTCCCCTTTGGACAGGGGAAACTGAAGCTTTCTTT. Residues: CASSLVPLWTGETEAFF. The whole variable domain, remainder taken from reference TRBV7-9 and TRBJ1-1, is DTGVSQNPRHKITKRGQNVTFRCDPISEHNRLYWYRQTLGQGPEFLTYFQNEAQLEKSRLLSDRFSAERPKGSFSTLEIQRTEQGDSAMYLCASSLVPLWTGETEAFFGQGTRLTVV.

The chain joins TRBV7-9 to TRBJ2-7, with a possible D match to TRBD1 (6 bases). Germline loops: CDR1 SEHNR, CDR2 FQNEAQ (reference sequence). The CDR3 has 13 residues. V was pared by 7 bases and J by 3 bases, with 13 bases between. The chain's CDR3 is CASNRGQSYEQYF. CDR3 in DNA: TGTGCCAGCAACCGCGGACAGAGCTACGAGCAGTACTTC.

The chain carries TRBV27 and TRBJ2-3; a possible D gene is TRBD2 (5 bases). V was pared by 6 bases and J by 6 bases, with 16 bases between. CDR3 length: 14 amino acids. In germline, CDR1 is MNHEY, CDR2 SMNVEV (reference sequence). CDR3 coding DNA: TGTGCCAGCAGCCCTCTCGGTGGGGAGGATACGCAGTATTTT. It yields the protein CASSPLGGEDTQYF.

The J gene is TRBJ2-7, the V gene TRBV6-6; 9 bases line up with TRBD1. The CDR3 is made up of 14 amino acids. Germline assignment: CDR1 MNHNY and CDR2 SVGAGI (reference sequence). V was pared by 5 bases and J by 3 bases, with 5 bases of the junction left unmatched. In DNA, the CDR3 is TGTGCCAGCAGTCCCTGGGACAGGGACTACGAGCAGTACTTC. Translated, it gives CASSPWDRDYEQYF.

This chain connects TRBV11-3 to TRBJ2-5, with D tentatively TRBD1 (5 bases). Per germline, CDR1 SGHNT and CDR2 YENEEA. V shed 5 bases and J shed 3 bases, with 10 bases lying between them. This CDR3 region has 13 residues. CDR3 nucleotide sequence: TGTGCCAGCAGCCGCGACAGCGAAGAGACCCAGTACTTC. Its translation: CASSRDSEETQYF.

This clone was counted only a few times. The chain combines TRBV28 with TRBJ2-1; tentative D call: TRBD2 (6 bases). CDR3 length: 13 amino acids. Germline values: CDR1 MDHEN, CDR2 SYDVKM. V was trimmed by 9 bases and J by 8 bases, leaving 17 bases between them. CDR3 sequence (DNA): TGTGCCAGTAGTGATACTAGCTTTCATGAGCAGTTCTTC. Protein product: CASSDTSFHEQFF.

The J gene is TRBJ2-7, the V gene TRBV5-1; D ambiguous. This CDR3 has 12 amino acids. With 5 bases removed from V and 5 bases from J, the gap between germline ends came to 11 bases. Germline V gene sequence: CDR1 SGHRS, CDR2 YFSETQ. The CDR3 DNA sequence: TGCGCCAGCAGGGGGAATCTCGACGAGCAGTACTTC. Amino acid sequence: CASRGNLDEQYF.

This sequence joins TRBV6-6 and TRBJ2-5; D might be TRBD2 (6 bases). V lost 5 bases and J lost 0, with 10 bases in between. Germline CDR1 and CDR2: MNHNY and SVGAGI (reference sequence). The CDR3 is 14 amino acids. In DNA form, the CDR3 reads TGTGCCAGCAGTCCAGGGAGGTACCAAGAGACCCAGTACTTC. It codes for CASSPGRYQETQYF.

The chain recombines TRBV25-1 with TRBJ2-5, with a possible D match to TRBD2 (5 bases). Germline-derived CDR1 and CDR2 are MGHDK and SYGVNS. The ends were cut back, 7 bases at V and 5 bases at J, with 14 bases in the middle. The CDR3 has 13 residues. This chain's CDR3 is CASTSAGTETQYF. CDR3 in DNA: TGTGCCAGCACCTCCGCGGGTACGGAGACCCAGTACTTC.

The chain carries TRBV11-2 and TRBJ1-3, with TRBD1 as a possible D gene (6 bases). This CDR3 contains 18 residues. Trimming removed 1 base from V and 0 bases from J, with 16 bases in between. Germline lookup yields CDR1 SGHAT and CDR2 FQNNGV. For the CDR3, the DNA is TGTGCCAGCAGCTTAGTAACTAGGACAGTTCTCTCTGGAAACACCATATATTTT. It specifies CASSLVTRTVLSGNTIYF.

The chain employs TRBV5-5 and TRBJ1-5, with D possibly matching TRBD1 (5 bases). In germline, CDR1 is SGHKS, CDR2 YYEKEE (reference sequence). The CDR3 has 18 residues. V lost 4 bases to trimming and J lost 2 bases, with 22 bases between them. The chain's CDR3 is CASSQRGGEVLGNQPQHF. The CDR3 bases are TGTGCCAGCAGCCAACGCGGGGGGGAGGTTCTGGGCAATCAGCCCCAGCATTTT.

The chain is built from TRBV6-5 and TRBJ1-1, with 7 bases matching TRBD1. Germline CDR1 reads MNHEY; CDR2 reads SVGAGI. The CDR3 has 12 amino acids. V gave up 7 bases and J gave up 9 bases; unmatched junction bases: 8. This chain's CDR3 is CASKLTGSKAFF. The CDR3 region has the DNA TGTGCCAGCAAATTGACAGGGTCGAAAGCTTTCTTT.

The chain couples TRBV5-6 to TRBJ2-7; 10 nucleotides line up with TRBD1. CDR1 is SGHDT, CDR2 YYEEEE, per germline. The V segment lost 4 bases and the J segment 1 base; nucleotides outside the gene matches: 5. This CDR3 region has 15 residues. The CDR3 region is CASSLTGGASYEQYF. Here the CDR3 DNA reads TGTGCCAGCAGCCTGACAGGGGGCGCTTCCTACGAGCAGTACTTC.

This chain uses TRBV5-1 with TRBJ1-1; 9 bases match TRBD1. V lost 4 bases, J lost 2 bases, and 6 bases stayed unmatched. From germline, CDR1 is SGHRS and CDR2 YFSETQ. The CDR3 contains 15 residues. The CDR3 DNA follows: TGCGCCAGCAGCGTGGGACAGGGCTTTAACACTGAAGCTTTCTTT. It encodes CASSVGQGFNTEAFF.

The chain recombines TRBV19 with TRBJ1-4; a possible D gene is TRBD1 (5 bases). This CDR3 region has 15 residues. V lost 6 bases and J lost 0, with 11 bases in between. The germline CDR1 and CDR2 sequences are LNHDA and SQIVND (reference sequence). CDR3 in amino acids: CASSPTDATNEKLFF. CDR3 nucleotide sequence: TGTGCCAGTAGCCCGACAGACGCAACTAATGAAAAACTGTTTTTT.

The CDR3 coding sequence is TGTGCCAGCAGTTTATTCGCCGGGTCACCCCAGCAGTACTTC. Its translation is CASSLFAGSPQQYF. This sequence joins TRBV27 and TRBJ2-7, with D hard to call. The CDR3 spans 14 residues. Trimming left V 1 base short and J 8 bases short, with 15 bases between. The germline V gene encodes CDR1 MNHEY and CDR2 SMNVEV (reference sequence).

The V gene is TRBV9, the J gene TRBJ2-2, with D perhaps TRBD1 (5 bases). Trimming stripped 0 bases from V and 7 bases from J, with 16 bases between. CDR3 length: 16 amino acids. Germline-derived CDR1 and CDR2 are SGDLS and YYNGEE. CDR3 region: CASSVAGKGSGGELFF. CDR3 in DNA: TGTGCCAGCAGCGTAGCTGGTAAGGGGTCGGGCGGGGAGCTGTTTTTT.

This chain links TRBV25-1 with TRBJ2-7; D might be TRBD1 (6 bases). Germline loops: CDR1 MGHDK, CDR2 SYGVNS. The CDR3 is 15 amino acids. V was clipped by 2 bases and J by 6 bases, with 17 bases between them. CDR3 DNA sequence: TGTGCCAGCAGTGAACAAGGGACAACCCTTTTCGAGCAGTACTTC. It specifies CASSEQGTTLFEQYF.

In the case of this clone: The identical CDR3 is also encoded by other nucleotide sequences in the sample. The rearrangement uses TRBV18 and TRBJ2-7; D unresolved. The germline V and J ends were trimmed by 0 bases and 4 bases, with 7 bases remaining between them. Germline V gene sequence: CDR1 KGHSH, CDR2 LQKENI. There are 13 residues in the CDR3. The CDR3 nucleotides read TGTGCCAGCTCACCACCGTCAGGTTACGAGCAGTACTTC. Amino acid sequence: CASSPPSGYEQYF.